What follows are 8 T cell receptor beta chains derived from one specimen sequenced in a study of T cell responses to AZD1222 COVID-19 vaccine. The method was immunoSEQ multiplex PCR; TCRdb's version includes in-frame clones alone and lacks a portion of them. This sample has under 95,000 clones, with roughly 90% found just once. The specimen was peripheral blood, collected on day 0 of AZD1222 vaccination. Receptors originate from an adult in good health.

V is TRBV7-2 and J is TRBJ2-7; perhaps TRBD1 as D (6 bases). The CDR3 covers 14 residues. Germline V lookup: CDR1 SGHTA, CDR2 FQGNSA. Trimming left V 3 bases short and J 3 bases short, with 12 bases between. CDR3 sequence (DNA): TGTGCCAGCAGCTTGGGGGCCTGGAACTACGAGCAGTACTTC. Amino acid sequence: CASSLGAWNYEQYF.

This clone was picked up one time. The rearrangement joins TRBV4-3 to TRBJ1-6; 9 bases agree with TRBD1. In germline, CDR1 is LGHNA, CDR2 YSLEER. J gave up 6 bases and V 5 bases, and 8 bases lay outside the gene matches. The length of the CDR3 is 16 residues. CDR3 sequence (DNA): TGCGCCAGCAGCTCGAACAGGGGGCTACGTAATTCACCCCTCCACTTT. Translated, it gives CASSSNRGLRNSPLHF.

This clone turned up a few times. This chain uses TRBV27 with TRBJ2-2; D gene unclear. This CDR3 is built from 12 residues. The germline CDR1 and CDR2 sequences are MNHEY and SMNVEV (reference sequence). V lost 7 bases and J 3 bases, leaving 6 bases between the germline ends. In DNA, the CDR3 is TGTGCCAGCACGAGAGACACCGGGGAGCTGTTTTTT. Protein sequence: CASTRDTGELFF.

The genes are TRBV29-1 and TRBJ2-6; D unclear. The germline V and J ends were trimmed by 5 bases and 3 bases, with 8 bases remaining between them. CDR3 length: 13 amino acids. Germline V gene sequence: CDR1 SQVTM, CDR2 ANQGSEA. The CDR3 sequence: CSVRTGGANVLTF. CDR3 coding DNA: TGCAGCGTTCGGACCGGTGGGGCCAACGTCCTGACTTTC.

CDR3 sequence reads: CASSRGTTEAFF. The DNA of the CDR3 is TGTGCCAGCAGCCGTGGAACCACTGAAGCTTTCTTT. The V gene is TRBV6-6, the J gene TRBJ1-1, with D uncertain. The ends were cut back, 6 bases at V and 4 bases at J, with 9 bases in the middle. The germline V gene has CDR1 MNHNY and CDR2 SVGAGI (reference sequence). The CDR3 consists of 12 residues.

The CDR3 region is CASSETWEGIYEQYF. In nucleotides, the CDR3 is TGTGCCAGCAGCGAGACCTGGGAAGGGATCTACGAGCAGTACTTC. V is TRBV9 and J is TRBJ2-7; D unresolved. The CDR3 is 15 residues long. V was shortened by 3 bases and J by 3 bases, with 16 bases between the two germline ends. In germline, CDR1 is SGDLS, CDR2 YYNGEE.

V is TRBV6-5 and J is TRBJ1-2; no definite D call. Per germline, CDR1 MNHEY and CDR2 SVGAGI. Deletions cut 0 bases from V and 10 bases from J, with 12 bases between. This CDR3 region has 13 residues. CDR3 sequence: CASSYSTREAYTF. CDR3 bases: TGTGCCAGCAGTTACTCCACCCGGGAAGCCTACACCTTC.

The chain couples TRBV4-1 to TRBJ1-2; 7 bases line up with TRBD1. In germline, CDR1 is MGHRA, CDR2 YSYEKL. V trimming: 3 bases; J trimming: 7 bases; junction bases outside the gene matches: 2. CDR3 size: 12 residues. The CDR3 coding sequence is TGCGCCAGCAGCCAGGGACAGCGTGGCTACACCTTC. Translated, it gives CASSQGQRGYTF.